This T cell receptor beta chain is from a study of a mutant IDH1 vaccine in newly diagnosed glioma. As for the study in general: Vaccination was launched 4-6 weeks after radiotherapy alone, or with temozolomide cycles. An approximately 62% male, around 40% female split and a mean age of 40.4 years characterized treated patients.

Measured with immunoSEQ multiplex PCR; TCRdb has only the in-frame clones, and not every one. Of around 120,000 clones listed, 80% are singletons. Regarding time point: week 11, during vaccination. Each dose delivered 300 ug of mutant IDH1 20-mer peptide subcutaneously with imiquimod. Patients carried new grade 3 or 4 IDH1-mutant astrocytomas lacking nuclear ATRX. V lost 5 bases and J lost 0, with 7 bases in between. CDR1 and CDR2 from the germline V gene are GTSNPN and SVGIG (reference sequence). This CDR3 spans 12 amino acids. Turning to this clone: What it binds is not known.

V is TRBV30 and J is TRBJ1-1, with D hard to call. The receptor was isolated from a man aged 35 to 55 with glioma. The source material was PBMCs, sampled from a glioma patient whose treatment included an IDH1 peptide vaccine. CDR3 residues: CAWGHMNTEAFF. The DNA for the CDR3 is TGTGCCTGGGGGCACATGAACACTGAAGCTTTCTTT.